The 25 T cell receptor beta chains presented below share a single source sample, sequenced in a study of CD8 T cells in ankylosing spondylitis. MiXCR was run by TCRdb on the 5' RACE reads, yielding one entry per CDR3 protein. This table holds under 300,000 distinct CDR3 sequences, about 10% found once. Sample: blood, either unsorted or a sorted T cell fraction (not recorded which). The receptor set was obtained from a male donor with ankylosing spondylitis or in good health (not recorded which).

This clonotype was counted at least ten times. The CDR3 is CASSLAGVGADTQYF. For the CDR3, the DNA is TGTGCCAGCAGCTTGGCCGGGGTCGGGGCAGATACGCAGTATTTT. The genes are TRBV5-5 and TRBJ2-3; D is perhaps TRBD2 (5 bases). V lost 0 bases and J lost 4, with 12 bases in between. Germline assignment: CDR1 SGHKS and CDR2 YYEKEE (reference sequence). This CDR3 has 15 amino acids.

The chain has TRBV2 and TRBJ2-3; 7 bases line up with TRBD2. Germline loops: CDR1 SNHLY, CDR2 FYNNEI. V lost 3 bases, J lost 3 bases, and 12 bases stayed unmatched. The CDR3 has 17 amino acids. CDR3 amino acids: CASSERGRGWLTDTQYF. CDR3 in DNA: TGTGCCAGCAGTGAGCGCGGGAGAGGATGGTTGACAGATACGCAGTATTTT.

In its sample, this clonotype was seen many times. The chain uses TRBV12-3 or TRBV12-4 and TRBJ2-1; D might be TRBD2 (5 bases). The CDR3 loop spans 11 amino acids. V lost 2 bases and J 12 bases, leaving 8 bases between the germline ends. The CDR3 DNA follows: TGTGCCAGCAGTTTATTAGGAGGGCAGTTCTTC. Encoded protein: CASSLLGGQFF.

This clonotype was seen a handful of times. J is TRBJ2-3 and V is TRBV29-1, with a weak D call TRBD2 (6 bases). The V end lost 6 bases, the J end lost 2 bases, and 12 bases lay between the germline ends. From germline, CDR1 is SQVTM and CDR2 ANQGSEA. CDR3 size: 13 residues. The CDR3 is CSVHGGNTDTQYF. DNA for the CDR3: TGCAGCGTCCACGGGGGAAACACAGATACGCAGTATTTT.

This clonotype was picked up a small number of times. The chain is built from TRBV18 and TRBJ2-6, with a tentative D call TRBD1 (5 bases). The V gene lost 3 bases and the J gene lost 4 bases, with 13 bases spanning the gap. Germline V gene lookup returns CDR1 KGHSH and CDR2 LQKENI. This CDR3 has 16 amino acids. CDR3 DNA: TGTGCCAGCTCACCTGCCGCAGGGCCCGGGGCCAACGTCCTGACTTTC. Its translation: CASSPAAGPGANVLTF.

The V gene is TRBV3-1, the J gene TRBJ2-7; D may be TRBD1 (6 bases). The CDR3 has 14 residues. CDR1 and CDR2 from the germline V gene are LGHDT and YNNKEL (reference sequence). Trimming pared 5 bases from V and 7 bases from J, leaving 18 bases between. CDR3 residues: CASSGTWAMWEQYF. CDR3 nucleotides: TGTGCCAGCAGCGGGACATGGGCCATGTGGGAGCAGTACTTC.

This clonotype was picked up many times. The V gene is TRBV20-1, the J gene TRBJ2-3; the D is unclear. V was shortened by 5 bases and J by 4 bases, with 10 bases between the two germline ends. Per the germline V gene, CDR1 is DFQATT and CDR2 is SNEGSKA (reference sequence). This CDR3 comprises 12 residues. CDR3 region: CSALFAADTQYF. CDR3 nucleotides: TGCAGTGCTCTTTTCGCCGCAGATACGCAGTATTTT.

This clonotype was seen many times. The chain carries TRBV11-2 and TRBJ2-3, with D possibly called TRBD1 or TRBD2 (6 bases each). Germline CDR1 SGHAT, CDR2 FQNNGV. Trimming cost V 5 bases and J 4 bases, with 16 bases left between them. CDR3 size: 15 residues. Here the CDR3 reads CASSQLGGAADTQYF. The CDR3 DNA follows: TGTGCCAGCAGCCAGCTGGGGGGCGCGGCAGATACGCAGTATTTT.

This clonotype was observed many times. The chain recombines TRBV5-1 with TRBJ2-3, with 10 bases that match TRBD2. Trimming at V came to 0 bases and at J to 2 bases, leaving 3 bases not matched to a gene. The CDR3 contains 16 residues. CDR1 is SGHRS and CDR2 is YFSETQ in the germline V gene. CDR3 sequence (DNA): TGCGCCAGCAGCTTGGTTCTAGCGGGGGACACAGATACGCAGTATTTT. It yields the protein CASSLVLAGDTDTQYF.

The chain is built from TRBV15 and TRBJ2-3; D gene unclear. The V gene's germline CDR1 is LNHNV and CDR2 YYDKDF (reference sequence). Between the trimmed V and J ends, which lost 5 bases and 0 bases, there was a span of 15 bases. The CDR3 totals 16 residues. CDR3 loop: CATSGRSATSTDTQYF. For the CDR3, the DNA is TGTGCCACCAGCGGCCGAAGCGCTACTAGCACAGATACGCAGTATTTT.

The J gene is TRBJ2-2, the V gene TRBV7-2; D is unresolved. V dropped 8 bases and J dropped 7 bases, with 11 bases sitting between them. Germline CDR1 SGHTA, CDR2 FQGNSA. CDR3 length: 12 amino acids. CDR3: CASPRLGGELFF. The CDR3 nucleotides are TGTGCCAGCCCAAGATTGGGCGGGGAGCTGTTTTTT.

In its sample, this clonotype was seen many times. The rearrangement uses TRBV28 and TRBJ2-7; tentative D call: TRBD2 (5 bases). CDR1 is MDHEN and CDR2 is SYDVKM in the germline V gene. Trimming shortened V by 2 bases and J by 2 bases, and 10 bases separated the two germline ends. The length of the CDR3 is 14 residues. The chain's CDR3 is CASSLQEGPYEQYF. The CDR3 coding sequence is TGTGCCAGCAGTTTACAAGAGGGTCCCTACGAGCAGTACTTC.

This clonotype was found many times. The chain recombines TRBV20-1 with TRBJ2-2; TRBD2 agrees at 10 bases. V shed 1 base, J shed 2 bases, and the junction held 4 bases outside the gene matches. CDR3 length: 16 amino acids. Germline V CDR1 and CDR2: DFQATT, SNEGSKA (reference sequence). This CDR3 reads CSARARTSGNTGELFF. In DNA form, the CDR3 reads TGCAGTGCTAGAGCCAGGACTAGCGGTAACACCGGGGAGCTGTTTTTT.

The chain has TRBV5-1 and TRBJ2-3; possible D gene TRBD2, 5 bases. Trimming took off 0 bases at V and 4 bases at J, with 9 bases between the two ends. Germline lookup yields CDR1 SGHRS and CDR2 YFSETQ. This CDR3 comprises 14 residues. DNA of the CDR3: TGCGCCAGCAGCTTGGCGGGGTATCCAGATACGCAGTATTTT. It yields the protein CASSLAGYPDTQYF.

Ten or more counts support this clonotype. The gene calls are TRBV9 and TRBJ2-3; 8 nucleotides agree with TRBD2. The CDR3 length is 16 residues. CDR1 and CDR2 (germline): SGDLS, YYNGEE. V lost 0 bases to trimming and J lost 2 bases; unmatched junction nucleotides: 5. CDR3 region: CASSVGGAGVTDTQYF. The DNA of the CDR3 is TGTGCCAGCAGCGTAGGTGGAGCGGGAGTCACAGATACGCAGTATTTT.

V gene TRBV18 combines with J gene TRBJ1-5, with D possibly matching TRBD1 (5 bases). The CDR3 is 17 residues long. V was shortened by 4 bases and J by 2 bases, with 18 bases between the two germline ends. Germline-derived CDR1 and CDR2 are KGHSH and LQKENI. CDR3 in amino acids: CASSQGSGGYGNQPQHF. CDR3 in DNA: TGTGCCAGCTCACAGGGATCCGGGGGGTACGGCAATCAGCCCCAGCATTTT.

This clonotype was seen many times. The chain joins TRBV20-1 to TRBJ1-1; 9 positions match TRBD1. The CDR3 length is 14 residues. V dropped 5 bases and J dropped 3; count of bases not matched to a gene: 7. CDR1 and CDR2 from the germline V gene are DFQATT and SNEGSKA (reference sequence). The CDR3 loop is CSALGQGWYTEAFF. The CDR3 DNA reads as TGCAGTGCTTTAGGACAGGGGTGGTACACTGAAGCTTTCTTT.

This clonotype has only a few counts. The chain uses TRBV9 and TRBJ2-1; 10 bases are shared with TRBD2. CDR3 length: 16 amino acids. Germline lookup yields CDR1 SGDLS and CDR2 YYNGEE. V shed 3 bases and J 2 bases; nucleotides not matched to a gene: 5. The CDR3 DNA is TGTGCCAGCAGCGCCTCCGGGACTAGCGCCTACAATGAGCAGTTCTTC. Its protein is CASSASGTSAYNEQFF.

In this sample, this clonotype turned up many times. The J gene is TRBJ1-1, the V gene TRBV12-3 or TRBV12-4; D gene unclear. Deletions cut 2 bases from V and 0 bases from J, with 4 bases between. There are 13 residues in the CDR3. CDR3 region: CASSLSMNTEAFF. Written as DNA, the CDR3 is TGTGCCAGCAGTTTATCCATGAACACTGAAGCTTTCTTT.

The gene calls are TRBV7-3 and TRBJ2-2; 7 nucleotides line up with TRBD1. The CDR3 is 13 amino acids. The trim removed 5 bases at V and 8 bases at J, leaving 5 bases unmatched. Germline values: CDR1 SGHTA, CDR2 FQGTGA. The CDR3 coding sequence is TGTGCCAGCAGCGTATTGGACAGGGGGGAGCTGTTTTTT. Amino acids: CASSVLDRGELFF.

This clonotype was seen at least ten times. This chain links TRBV20-1 with TRBJ1-6, with D perhaps matching TRBD1 (5 bases). The CDR3 loop spans 15 amino acids. Germline-derived CDR1 and CDR2 are DFQATT and SNEGSKA (reference sequence). V was clipped by 3 bases and J by 8 bases, with 17 bases between them. CDR3 residues: CSASRKGTNYSPLHF. CDR3 coding DNA: TGCAGTGCTAGCCGCAAGGGGACGAATTATTCACCCCTCCACTTT.

This clonotype was observed many times. The chain has TRBV6-5 and TRBJ1-1, with D hard to call. This CDR3 region has 11 residues. CDR1 and CDR2 (germline): MNHEY, SVGAGI. The ends were cut back, 2 bases at V and 9 bases at J, with 7 bases in the middle. The CDR3 DNA reads TGTGCCAGCAGTTACGCAGCTAAAGCTTTCTTT. Translated, it gives CASSYAAKAFF.

The chain employs TRBV7-3 and TRBJ2-1; 15 bases match TRBD2. From germline, CDR1 is SGHTA and CDR2 FQGTGA. The ends lost 0 bases at V and 9 bases at J; junction bases unmatched: 0. This CDR3 contains 15 residues. For the CDR3, the DNA is TGTGCCAGCAGCTTAACGGGACTAGCGGGAGGTGAGCAGTTCTTC. This encodes CASSLTGLAGGEQFF.

This clonotype showed up many times. This rearrangement joins TRBV12-3 or TRBV12-4 to TRBJ2-7, with a tentative D call TRBD1 (6 bases). The CDR3 covers 15 residues. Trimming stripped 9 bases from V and 3 bases from J, with 21 bases between. This CDR3 is CASSHRVSNLYEQYF. The CDR3 region has the DNA TGTGCCAGTTCGCACAGGGTTTCCAACCTCTACGAGCAGTACTTC.

The rearrangement uses TRBV20-1 and TRBJ2-6; D is possibly TRBD1 (6 bases). V lost 5 bases, J lost 0 bases, and 8 bases lay in between. CDR1 and CDR2 from the germline V gene are DFQATT and SNEGSKA (reference sequence). This CDR3 has 14 residues. For the CDR3, the DNA is TGCAGTGCTTACAGGGACTCTGGGGCCAACGTCCTGACTTTC. This encodes CSAYRDSGANVLTF.